Presented here are 22 T cell receptor beta chains from one specimen sequenced in a study of OX40 agonist ivuxolimab in advanced cancers. Assay used: immunoSEQ multiplex PCR; TCRdb lists only in-frame clones, some missing. The sample lists over 95,000 clones; roughly nine tenths were seen once. The material was CD4+ or CD8+ T cells sorted from blood, obtained in a trial of the OX40 agonist ivuxolimab. The receptor set was obtained from an adult with an advanced solid tumor such as melanoma, head and neck, liver or kidney cancer.

V and J are TRBV7-9 and TRBJ1-2, with D unresolved. Trimming pared 1 base from V and 8 bases from J, leaving 11 bases between. Per the germline V gene, CDR1 is SEHNR and CDR2 is FQNEAQ (reference sequence). The CDR3 totals 13 residues. This chain's CDR3 is CASSLGSGGGYTF. CDR3 nucleotides: TGTGCCAGCAGCTTAGGCTCAGGCGGAGGCTACACCTTC. The full variable domain, completed using reference TRBV7-9 and TRBJ1-2, is DTGVSQNPRHKITKRGQNVTFRCDPISEHNRLYWYRQTLGQGPEFLTYFQNEAQLEKSRLLSDRFSAERPKGSFSTLEIQRTEQGDSAMYLCASSLGSGGGYTFGSGTRLTVV.

The chain couples TRBV2 to TRBJ2-7, with D possibly TRBD1 on 6 matching bases. Trimming removed 10 bases at V and 4 bases at J, with 14 bases between. Per the germline V gene, CDR1 is SNHLY and CDR2 is FYNNEI. The CDR3 runs 12 residues. The DNA of the CDR3 is TGTGCCACCCACAGGGTACGGTACGAGCAGTACTTC. It codes for CATHRVRYEQYF.

The rearrangement uses TRBV28 and TRBJ2-5; TRBD1 matches 10 bases. The CDR3 is 15 amino acids. J was trimmed by 5 bases and V by 5 bases; bases with no gene match: 8. CDR1 and CDR2 (germline): MDHEN, SYDVKM. CDR3 sequence: CASSPVTGGSETQYF. The CDR3 nucleotides are TGTGCCAGCAGTCCCGTGACAGGGGGCTCTGAGACCCAGTACTTC.

The rearrangement uses TRBV9 and TRBJ2-5; D tentatively reads TRBD1 or TRBD2 (6 bases each). The germline V gene has CDR1 SGDLS and CDR2 YYNGEE. V dropped 0 bases and J dropped 5 bases, with 14 bases sitting between them. The CDR3 covers 15 residues. The CDR3, as DNA: TGTGCCAGCAGCGTAGTGTCGGGGGCGCGGGAGACCCAGTACTTC. Translation: CASSVVSGARETQYF. Full variable domain (outside the CDR3, taken from reference TRBV9 and TRBJ2-5): DSGVTQTPKHLITATGQRVTLRCSPRSGDLSVYWYQQSLDQGLQFLIQYYNGEERAKGNILERFSAQQFPDLHSELNLSSLELGDSALYFCASSVVSGARETQYFGPGTRLLVL.

The rearrangement uses TRBV4-1 and TRBJ2-7; D possibly matches TRBD1 or TRBD2 (6 bases each). CDR1 is MGHRA, CDR2 YSYEKL, per germline. This CDR3 region has 15 residues. The germline V and J ends were trimmed by 7 bases and 4 bases, with 20 bases remaining between them. The CDR3 loop is CASTRGSGDLYEQYF. In DNA form, the CDR3 reads TGCGCCAGCACCAGGGGATCGGGAGACTTGTACGAGCAGTACTTC.

The rearrangement uses TRBV28 and TRBJ2-6; TRBD1 aligns across 7 bases. CDR3 length: 19 amino acids. CDR1 MDHEN and CDR2 SYDVKM come from the germline V gene. V trimming: 7 bases; J trimming: 0 bases; junction bases outside the gene matches: 15. The CDR3 DNA reads as TGTGCCAGCACCTCCAAGACAGGGAAGGGGGCCTCTGGGGCCAACGTCCTGACTTTC. Amino acids: CASTSKTGKGASGANVLTF.

The chain is built from TRBV2 and TRBJ1-1; D not certain. There are 13 residues in the CDR3. Germline CDR1 and CDR2: SNHLY and FYNNEI. The ends were cut back, 9 bases at V and 0 bases at J, with 11 bases in the middle. The DNA for the CDR3 is TGTGCCAGTTATTTAGAGGTGAACACTGAAGCTTTCTTT. It codes for CASYLEVNTEAFF.

The V call is TRBV5-1, the J call TRBJ2-7; 9 positions match TRBD1. The germline V gene has CDR1 SGHRS and CDR2 YFSETQ. CDR3 size: 15 residues. Trimming took 1 base from V and 5 from J; bases not matched to a gene: 7. Here the CDR3 reads CASSLWGTGYDEQYF. In DNA form, the CDR3 reads TGCGCCAGCAGCTTGTGGGGGACAGGGTATGACGAGCAGTACTTC.

V gene TRBV5-4 combines with J gene TRBJ1-6; 7 nucleotides align to TRBD1. CDR3 length: 14 amino acids. V lost 4 bases, J lost 9 bases, and 7 bases stayed unmatched. Germline V gene lookup returns CDR1 SGHNT and CDR2 YYREEE (reference sequence). As DNA, the CDR3 is TGTGCCAGCAGCCTTGGGACAGCGTTTTCACCCCTCCACTTT. Its translation is CASSLGTAFSPLHF.

The V gene is TRBV7-9, the J gene TRBJ2-3; maybe TRBD1 (6 bases). From germline, CDR1 is SEHNR and CDR2 FQNEAQ (reference sequence). Trimming shortened V by 7 bases and J by 7 bases, and 9 bases separated the two germline ends. The CDR3 totals 11 residues. The CDR3 nucleotides read TGTGCCAGCACCGACAGGAATACGCAGTATTTT. Amino acids: CASTDRNTQYF.

The chain combines TRBV6-1 with TRBJ2-7; 13 bases line up with TRBD2. Germline CDR1 MNHNS, CDR2 SASEGT. The CDR3 covers 15 residues. With 6 bases clipped from V and 7 bases from J, the junction kept 9 bases outside the gene matches. The CDR3 loop is CASRNPGLAGKEQYF. Here the CDR3 DNA reads TGTGCCAGCAGGAATCCGGGACTAGCGGGAAAAGAGCAGTACTTC.

The V call is TRBV4-1, the J call TRBJ2-5; TRBD1 might be the D (6 bases). This CDR3 is built from 17 residues. Per germline, CDR1 MGHRA and CDR2 YSYEKL. The germline V and J ends were trimmed by 0 bases and 5 bases, with 19 bases remaining between them. The CDR3 here is CASSQDGGGGPGETQYF. In DNA, the CDR3 is TGCGCCAGCAGCCAAGATGGGGGCGGTGGGCCGGGTGAGACCCAGTACTTC.

CDR3 DNA sequence: TGTGCCAGCAGCTTGACCACTCTCCGGAACACTGAAGCTTTCTTT. Residues: CASSLTTLRNTEAFF. V gene TRBV7-2 combines with J gene TRBJ1-1; no firm D call. V lost 3 bases and J lost 1, with 12 bases in between. Germline CDR1 and CDR2: SGHTA and FQGNSA. The CDR3 covers 15 residues.

The chain recombines TRBV18 with TRBJ2-5; perhaps TRBD2 as D (5 bases). The germline gives CDR1 KGHSH, CDR2 LQKENI. The V and J ends lost 3 bases and 5 bases respectively, with 7 bases between them. The CDR3 contains 12 residues. The CDR3 DNA reads as TGTGCCAGCTCACCGGCGGGCGAGACCCAGTACTTC. Protein: CASSPAGETQYF.

This clone has only a few counts. This chain joins TRBV5-1 and TRBJ2-7, with D possibly being TRBD1 (5 bases). In germline, CDR1 is SGHRS, CDR2 YFSETQ. Trimming took off 4 bases at V and 1 base at J, with 9 bases between the two ends. This CDR3 is built from 13 residues. CDR3 sequence: CASSLQGSYEQYF. CDR3 nucleotide sequence: TGCGCCAGCAGCCTGCAGGGTTCCTACGAGCAGTACTTC.

This clone was recorded only once. This chain uses TRBV9 with TRBJ2-5; 9 bases align to TRBD1. Looked up from germline, CDR1 is SGDLS and CDR2 is YYNGEE. J gave up 4 bases and V 0 bases, and 7 bases lay outside the gene matches. The length of the CDR3 is 16 residues. This chain's CDR3 is CASSVGSQGAGETQYF. CDR3 DNA sequence: TGTGCCAGCAGCGTAGGGTCACAGGGGGCCGGAGAGACCCAGTACTTC.

CDR3 sequence (DNA): TGTGCCAGCTCAGCTCCCCGCGGGGAGCTGTTTTTT. As protein: CASSAPRGELFF. V usage is TRBV18 and J usage is TRBJ2-2; D not resolved. V lost 5 bases and J 7 bases, leaving 8 bases between the germline ends. CDR3 size: 12 residues. Germline CDR1 reads KGHSH; CDR2 reads LQKENI.

In regard to this clone: One junction end disagrees with the germline gene, perhaps due to a read error. The chain has TRBV18 and TRBJ2-3; TRBD1 aligns across 7 bases. This CDR3 has 11 amino acids. The germline gives CDR1 KGHSH, CDR2 LQKENI. CDR3: CASSRGGQDVF. Written as DNA, the CDR3 is TGTGCCAGCTCACGGGGCGGACAGGATGTCTTT.

The chain employs TRBV28 and TRBJ2-1; D uncertain. The CDR3 consists of 16 residues. Germline V gene lookup returns CDR1 MDHEN and CDR2 SYDVKM. Trimming cost V 5 bases and J 2 bases, with 16 bases left between them. The CDR3 DNA sequence: TGTGCCAGCAGTAGCGATTTAGGTGGGCCCTACAATGAGCAGTTCTTC. Translating it yields CASSSDLGGPYNEQFF.

This clone was picked up a small number of times. The chain has TRBV19 and TRBJ2-1, with 8 nucleotides matching TRBD2. This CDR3 comprises 12 residues. The junction had 6 bases not matched to a gene; V was cut back by 5 bases and J by 12 bases. CDR1 and CDR2 from the germline V gene are LNHDA and SQIVND (reference sequence). CDR3 nucleotides: TGTGCCAGTAGTCAGCCGGGGGGGGTGCAGTTCTTC. Translating it yields CASSQPGGVQFF. Complete variable domain (other parts from reference TRBV19 and TRBJ2-1): DGGITQSPKYLFRKEGQNVTLSCEQNLNHDAMYWYRQDPGQGLRLIYYSQIVNDFQKGDIAEGYSVSREKKESFPLTVTSAQKNPTAFYLCASSQPGGVQFFGPGTRLTVL.

This chain joins TRBV28 and TRBJ1-1, with 9 bases that match TRBD1. V lost 5 bases, J lost 5 bases, and 6 bases stayed unmatched. Germline V CDR1 and CDR2: MDHEN, SYDVKM. CDR3 size: 14 residues. The CDR3 here is CASSLQGARTEAFF. For the CDR3, the DNA is TGTGCCAGCAGTCTACAGGGGGCCAGGACTGAAGCTTTCTTT.

V gene TRBV4-1 combines with J gene TRBJ2-1; D unclear. V dropped 0 bases and J dropped 10 bases, with 10 bases sitting between them. Per the germline V gene, CDR1 is MGHRA and CDR2 is YSYEKL. This CDR3 spans 13 amino acids. CDR3 protein: CASSQESRSEQFF. Written as DNA, the CDR3 is TGCGCCAGCAGCCAAGAAAGTCGAAGCGAGCAGTTCTTC.